What follows are 31 T cell receptor beta chains derived from one specimen sequenced in a study of blood T cells in healthy people across ages. A second roughly 7 to 11 cycle PCR used barcoded and J-beta primers. From the 5' RACE reads, TCRdb called clonotypes with MiXCR, one entry per CDR3 protein. The sample includes some 670,000 distinct CDR3 sequences, 40% to 65% of them seen just once. The sequenced sample was blood. The receptors here all came from a woman aged 80 or over in good health.

The J gene is TRBJ2-7, the V gene TRBV30, with 10 bases lining up with TRBD2. The CDR3 is 14 amino acids. The V gene end was trimmed by 4 bases and the J gene end by 7 bases; junction bases not matched to a gene: 10. CDR1 is GTSNPN and CDR2 is SVGIG in the germline V gene (reference sequence). The CDR3 coding sequence is TGTGCCTGGACTAGCGGGAGAATTTTGAATGAGCAGTACTTC. It translates to CAWTSGRILNEQYF.

This clonotype was detected many times. CDR3 in amino acids: CASSSPLEGGAQYF. CDR3 in DNA: TGTGCCAGCAGCTCCCCCCTTGAGGGGGGTGCGCAGTATTTT. V usage is TRBV5-4 and J usage is TRBJ2-3, with D tentatively TRBD1 or TRBD2 (6 bases each). Germline V gives CDR1 SGHNT, CDR2 YYREEE (reference sequence). The CDR3 covers 14 residues. Trimming stripped 3 bases from V and 10 bases from J, with 18 bases between.

In its sample, this clonotype was seen a few times. One base away lies a much larger clone, so this may be a sequencing read error. This sequence joins TRBV6-6 and TRBJ2-4, with D possibly being TRBD1 (6 bases). V was clipped by 0 bases and J by 2 bases, with 14 bases between them. This CDR3 is built from 17 residues. The germline V gene has CDR1 MNHNY and CDR2 SVGAGI (reference sequence). Here the CDR3 DNA reads TGTGCCAGCAGTTACTCGGGACATCGCTCAACCAAAAACATTCAGTACTTC. Protein sequence: CASSYSGHRSTKNIQYF.

A note on this clonotype: Just one base apart from a much larger clone, this may be a read error. V is TRBV3-1 and J is TRBJ2-5, with 7 bases matching TRBD2. With 4 bases clipped from V and 11 bases from J, the junction kept 22 bases outside the gene matches. CDR1 is LGHDT, CDR2 YNNKEL, per germline (reference sequence). This CDR3 has 17 residues. The CDR3 coding sequence is TGTGCCAGCAGCCGACACTCCCGACTAGCCGATTCTAATGAGCAGTACTTC. This encodes CASSRHSRLADSNEQYF.

This clonotype was detected many times. V is TRBV7-9 and J is TRBJ2-1; 10 bases line up with TRBD2. V dropped 5 bases and J dropped 9; count of bases not matched to a gene: 13. From germline, CDR1 is SEHNR and CDR2 FQNEAQ (reference sequence). This CDR3 region has 16 residues. The CDR3 region has the DNA TGTGCCAGCAGCCTGACCGGGACTAGCGTGGTCGTTGAGCAGTTCTTC. Translated, it gives CASSLTGTSVVVEQFF. The variable domain in full, with the rest retrieved from reference TRBV7-9 and TRBJ2-1, is DTGVSQNPRHKITKRGQNVTFRCDPISEHNRLYWYRQTLGQGPEFLTYFQNEAQLEKSRLLSDRFSAERPKGSFSTLEIQRTEQGDSAMYLCASSLTGTSVVVEQFFGPGTRLTVL.

The chain recombines TRBV12-3 or TRBV12-4 with TRBJ1-1, with 7 bases fitting TRBD1. Germline trimming cut 7 bases from V and 7 bases from J; bases unmatched to any gene: 9. The CDR3 sequence is 13 residues long. The DNA of the CDR3 is TGTGCCAGCACCCCTCGTAGACAGGGTGAAGCTTTCTTT. Amino acid sequence: CASTPRRQGEAFF.

This clonotype was observed a handful of times. This sequence joins TRBV15 and TRBJ1-4; D is unclear. Trimming stripped 3 bases from V and 7 bases from J, with 9 bases between. Looked up from germline, CDR1 is LNHNV and CDR2 is YYDKDF (reference sequence). The CDR3 is made up of 13 amino acids. The CDR3 loop reads CATSRSSSEKLFF. The CDR3 nucleotides are TGTGCCACCAGCAGGAGTTCGAGTGAAAAACTGTTTTTT.

The CDR3 sequence: CASSRQMSSYNEQFF. The CDR3 region has the DNA TGTGCCAGCAGTCGACAGATGAGCTCCTACAATGAGCAGTTCTTC. The genes are TRBV6-5 and TRBJ2-1, with D possibly matching TRBD1 (5 bases). The CDR3 contains 15 residues. Deletions cut 5 bases from V and 0 bases from J, with 11 bases between. The germline V gene has CDR1 MNHEY and CDR2 SVGAGI.

This clonotype was counted at least ten times. The chain recombines TRBV29-1 with TRBJ2-7; TRBD1 matches at 8 bases. Germline-derived CDR1 and CDR2 are SQVTM and ANQGSEA. The junction had 3 bases not matched to a gene; V was cut back by 6 bases and J by 2 bases. This CDR3 contains 12 residues. The CDR3 DNA follows: TGCAGCGTGGACAGGGAGACCTACGAGCAGTACTTC. Amino acids: CSVDRETYEQYF.

J is TRBJ2-1 and V is TRBV5-1; 10 bases are shared with TRBD1. CDR3 length: 16 residues. J gave up 5 bases and V 4 bases, and 9 bases lay outside the gene matches. Germline V gene lookup returns CDR1 SGHRS and CDR2 YFSETQ. In DNA form, the CDR3 reads TGCGCCAGCAGCAGTCCGACAGGGGGCTCGAACAATGAGCAGTTCTTC. Its protein is CASSSPTGGSNNEQFF.

The chain has TRBV29-1 and TRBJ2-3; D remains ambiguous. Trimming removed 1 base from V and 9 bases from J, with 11 bases in between. Germline lookup yields CDR1 SQVTM and CDR2 ANQGSEA. The CDR3 is made up of 12 amino acids. CDR3 residues: CSVEVGQPTQYF. The CDR3 DNA reads as TGCAGCGTTGAAGTGGGCCAACCCACGCAGTATTTT.

This clonotype has ten or more counts. The V call is TRBV6-6, the J call TRBJ2-1; 9 bases align to TRBD1. CDR3 length equals 15 residues. The V segment lost 4 bases and the J segment 5 bases; nucleotides outside the gene matches: 6. Germline-derived CDR1 and CDR2 are MNHNY and SVGAGI (reference sequence). The CDR3 bases are TGTGCCAGCAGTTCCGCCGGACAGGGGAACAATGAGCAGTTCTTC. Amino acids: CASSSAGQGNNEQFF.

This chain joins TRBV7-2 and TRBJ2-4; TRBD2 might be the D (5 bases). Trimming shortened V by 1 base and J by 0 bases, and 13 bases separated the two germline ends. CDR1 is SGHTA, CDR2 FQGNSA, per germline. There are 17 residues in the CDR3. CDR3 coding DNA: TGTGCCAGCAGCTTAGGACGGGGAAGTCTAGCCAAAAACATTCAGTACTTC. It yields the protein CASSLGRGSLAKNIQYF.

This chain links TRBV27 with TRBJ2-3; 10 bases align to TRBD2. The germline V gene encodes CDR1 MNHEY and CDR2 SMNVEV (reference sequence). V shed 2 bases, J shed 4 bases, and the junction held 12 bases outside the gene matches. The CDR3 spans 18 residues. CDR3 coding DNA: TGTGCCAGCAGTTTAATCCCTCTAGCGGGAGAACGGCCAGATACGCAGTATTTT. Amino acid sequence: CASSLIPLAGERPDTQYF.

Notes on this clonotype: A junction end diverges from the germline sequence, so it may reflect a read error. The chain couples TRBV20-1 to TRBJ2-4; possible D gene TRBD2, 6 bases. The CDR3 has 15 residues. CDR1 and CDR2 (germline): DFQATT, SNEGSKA (reference sequence). The CDR3 region is CSARERELAKNIRYF. The CDR3 DNA follows: TGCAGTGCTAGAGAGCGGGAACTAGCCAAAAACATTCGGTACTTC.

This clonotype was picked up many times. The V and J genes are TRBV7-3 and TRBJ2-6; D not resolved. Germline V CDR1 and CDR2: SGHTA, FQGTGA. V was cut by 1 base and J by 0 bases, with 7 bases left in between. This CDR3 has 16 residues. The CDR3 DNA reads as TGTGCCAGCAGCTTAAAGGCCATCTCTGGGGCCAACGTCCTGACTTTC. It translates to CASSLKAISGANVLTF.

This chain joins TRBV20-1 and TRBJ1-1; D not certain. The V gene lost 1 base and the J gene lost 2 bases, with 8 bases spanning the gap. The CDR3 contains 13 residues. Germline V lookup: CDR1 DFQATT, CDR2 SNEGSKA (reference sequence). CDR3: CSARAQSNTEAFF. The CDR3 DNA sequence: TGCAGTGCTAGAGCTCAGAGTAACACTGAAGCTTTCTTT.

This clonotype was recorded many times. This chain joins TRBV7-9 and TRBJ2-3; TRBD1 agrees at 9 bases. V dropped 5 bases and J dropped 4; count of bases not matched to a gene: 10. Germline CDR1 reads SEHNR; CDR2 reads FQNEAQ (reference sequence). The length of the CDR3 is 16 residues. This CDR3 reads CASSERDRVKADTQYF. As DNA, the CDR3 is TGTGCCAGCAGCGAACGGGACAGGGTCAAGGCAGATACGCAGTATTTT. The variable domain in full, with the rest retrieved from reference TRBV7-9 and TRBJ2-3, is DTGVSQNPRHKITKRGQNVTFRCDPISEHNRLYWYRQTLGQGPEFLTYFQNEAQLEKSRLLSDRFSAERPKGSFSTLEIQRTEQGDSAMYLCASSERDRVKADTQYFGPGTRLTVL.

This clonotype came up many times. J is TRBJ1-2 and V is TRBV2; D unclear. CDR3 length: 15 residues. In germline, CDR1 is SNHLY, CDR2 FYNNEI. Trimming left V 1 base short and J 2 bases short, with 11 bases between. DNA of the CDR3: TGTGCCAGCAGTGAAGATCAGGCTTCAAACTATGGCTACACCTTC. Translating it yields CASSEDQASNYGYTF.

This clonotype was picked up a small number of times. This chain uses TRBV12-3 or TRBV12-4 with TRBJ2-1; the match to TRBD2 covers 13 bases. The CDR3 is 16 amino acids. After removal of 7 bases from V and 3 bases from J, the junction contained 6 bases not matched to a gene. This CDR3 reads CASTPLAGGIYNEQFF. Here the CDR3 DNA reads TGTGCCAGCACCCCACTAGCGGGAGGGATCTACAATGAGCAGTTCTTC.

This chain uses TRBV18 with TRBJ2-5; the D call may be TRBD1 or TRBD2 (5 bases each). CDR3 length: 16 residues. V dropped 2 bases and J dropped 6 bases, with 19 bases sitting between them. Looked up from germline, CDR1 is KGHSH and CDR2 is LQKENI. CDR3 protein: CASSPSIGASGKTQYF. CDR3 sequence (DNA): TGTGCCAGCTCACCATCAATCGGGGCCTCCGGGAAGACCCAGTACTTC.

This clonotype was seen many times. The chain is built from TRBV9 and TRBJ2-7; tentative D call: TRBD2 (6 bases). V gave up 3 bases and J gave up 2 bases, with 12 bases separating them. The CDR3 loop spans 14 amino acids. The V gene's germline CDR1 is SGDLS and CDR2 YYNGEE. CDR3 coding DNA: TGTGCCAGCAGCGGTGGTAGCGGACCCTACGAGCAGTACTTC. As protein: CASSGGSGPYEQYF. Based on the CDR3 plus reference TRBV9 and TRBJ2-7, the full variable domain is DSGVTQTPKHLITATGQRVTLRCSPRSGDLSVYWYQQSLDQGLQFLIQYYNGEERAKGNILERFSAQQFPDLHSELNLSSLELGDSALYFCASSGGSGPYEQYFGPGTRLTVT.

The chain links TRBV18 to TRBJ2-1; D not resolved. The V end was cut by 0 bases, the J end by 5 bases, with 11 bases between. The germline V gene has CDR1 KGHSH and CDR2 LQKENI. This CDR3 contains 15 residues. The CDR3 protein is CASSPPNPSHNEQFF. The CDR3 DNA follows: TGTGCCAGCTCACCACCAAATCCCAGCCACAATGAGCAGTTCTTC.

The sample holds a few counts of this clonotype. The chain employs TRBV6-2 or TRBV6-3 and TRBJ2-3, with D unresolved. The CDR3 has 15 residues. V was pared by 6 bases and J by 0 bases, with 13 bases between. Germline V lookup: CDR1 MNHEY, CDR2 SVGEGT. CDR3 sequence reads: CASSRRPTSTDTQYF. CDR3 bases: TGTGCCAGCAGCCGACGACCCACTAGCACAGATACGCAGTATTTT.

At least ten counts were recorded for this clonotype. J is TRBJ2-7 and V is TRBV27; TRBD2 matches 7 bases. The CDR3 loop spans 14 amino acids. J lost 4 bases, V lost 5 bases, and 8 bases had no gene match. CDR1 MNHEY and CDR2 SMNVEV come from the germline V gene (reference sequence). The CDR3 is CASSPRGVRYEQYF. The CDR3 nucleotides read TGTGCCAGCAGTCCCCGGGGGGTTCGTTACGAGCAGTACTTC.

This clonotype was seen just once. This chain uses TRBV12-3 or TRBV12-4 with TRBJ2-1; 8 positions agree with TRBD2. CDR3 length equals 16 residues. Trimming cost V 3 bases and J 2 bases; bases outside gene matches: 6. Here the CDR3 reads CASSLVIAGTYNEQFF. The CDR3 DNA reads TGTGCCAGCAGTTTGGTTATAGCGGGAACCTACAATGAGCAGTTCTTC.

The V and J genes are TRBV7-3 and TRBJ2-6, with D maybe TRBD2 (5 bases). V lost 5 bases, J lost 4 bases, and 21 bases lay in between. CDR1 is SGHTA and CDR2 is FQGTGA in the germline V gene. CDR3 length equals 18 residues. The CDR3: CASSPSDAGFMGANVLTF. CDR3 sequence (DNA): TGTGCCAGCAGCCCCTCTGACGCGGGCTTTATGGGGGCCAACGTCCTGACTTTC.

This clonotype was seen ten or more times. The chain has TRBV7-9 and TRBJ2-7, with 7 bases matching TRBD2. The CDR3 is 13 residues long. Germline CDR1 and CDR2: SEHNR and FQNEAQ (reference sequence). The V gene end was trimmed by 5 bases and the J gene end by 6 bases; junction bases not matched to a gene: 7. The CDR3 region has the DNA TGTGCCAGCAGCCGTTCTAGCGGCTCCGAGCAGTACTTC. It encodes CASSRSSGSEQYF.

This clonotype was observed a handful of times. A much larger clone differs from this one at a single base, so this may be a read error. This chain links TRBV5-1 with TRBJ1-2; D might be TRBD1 (5 bases). Trimming took off 2 bases at V and 8 bases at J, with 13 bases between the two ends. Germline V gene sequence: CDR1 SGHRS, CDR2 YFSETQ. The length of the CDR3 is 13 residues. In DNA form, the CDR3 reads TGCGCCAGCAGCTTTGGTCCGGGACGCGGCTACACCTTC. Translation: CASSFGPGRGYTF.

Concerning this clonotype itself: Just one base apart from a much larger clone, this may be a read error. The chain links TRBV10-2 to TRBJ2-4; D is perhaps TRBD2 (5 bases). CDR3 length: 13 residues. Germline V gene data show CDR1 as WSHSY and CDR2 as SAAADI. The V end was cut by 4 bases, the J end by 13 bases, with 17 bases between. In DNA, the CDR3 is TGCGCCAGCAGTGTGTCGAAAGCTGGGGAGCAGTACTTC. Its protein is CASSVSKAGEQYF.

This clonotype was observed at least ten times. The chain links TRBV10-1 to TRBJ2-3; a weak D match, TRBD2 (5 bases). Germline-derived CDR1 and CDR2 are WNHNN and SYGVQD (reference sequence). Trimming cost V 5 bases and J 2 bases, with 8 bases left between them. The CDR3 runs 13 residues. The CDR3 protein is CASSSGITDTQYF. In nucleotides, the CDR3 is TGCGCCAGCAGTTCGGGGATCACAGATACGCAGTATTTT.